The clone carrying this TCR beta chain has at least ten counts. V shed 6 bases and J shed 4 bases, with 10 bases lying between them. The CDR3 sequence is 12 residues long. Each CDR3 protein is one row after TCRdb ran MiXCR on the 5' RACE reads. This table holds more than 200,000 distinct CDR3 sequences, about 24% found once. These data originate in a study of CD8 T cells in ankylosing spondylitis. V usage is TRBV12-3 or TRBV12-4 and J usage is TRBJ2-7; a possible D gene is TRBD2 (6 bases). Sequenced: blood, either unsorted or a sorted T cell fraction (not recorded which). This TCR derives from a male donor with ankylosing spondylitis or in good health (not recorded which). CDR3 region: CASSFGGYEQYF. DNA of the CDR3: TGTGCCAGCAGCTTCGGGGGATACGAGCAGTACTTC.